A selection of T cell receptor beta chains follows, all from one sample in a study of shared T cell receptors in the human thymus. Assay: immunoSEQ multiplex PCR; the TCRdb copy retains only in-frame clones and omits some. The sample has 500,000 to 550,000 clones; 75% to 80% are singletons. A further study also used this sample, focusing on human thymus T cells.

The sample consisted of thymocytes. The receptor source for this set is a boy under two years old with a congenital heart defect. CDR3s leave out the opening cysteine and the closing phenylalanine or tryptophan. Clone size is stated in some rows and not others, as once, few, many or a class when expanded.

J gene,V gene,clone size,CDR3 protein
TRBJ2-5,TRBV5-6,few,ASPFGSGQETQY
TRBJ2-3,TRBV19,-,ASSPPDRTDTQY
TRBJ2-5,TRBV9,once,ASSSGSGGQETQY
TRBJ2-1,TRBV11-3,once,ASRRQARYNEQF
TRBJ1-2,TRBV14,-,ASSQEVGGNLYGYT
TRBJ1-5,TRBV15,-,ATSRVHGLGRGQPQH
TRBJ2-7,TRBV28,-,ASRQGTSGSGTREQY
TRBJ2-7,TRBV7-9,once,ASSLVPGQGTYEQY
TRBJ1-5,TRBV7-2,once,ASSLELGNQPQH
TRBJ2-7,TRBV5-1,-,ASSLVGRGQDYYEQY
TRBJ2-3,TRBV9,-,ASSPQGGNTQY
TRBJ1-1,TRBV7-9,few,ASTRFGEASRTTEAF
TRBJ2-7,TRBV30,-,AWAGAYEQY
TRBJ2-7,TRBV30,-,AWISGLNEQY
TRBJ1-5,TRBV2,-,ASSLQDRGDQPQH
TRBJ2-1,TRBV5-1,few,ASSLGLAGGDEQF
TRBJ2-3,TRBV2,-,ASGLASTDTQY
TRBJ2-1,TRBV7-8,-,ASSPTGGRLFRGGNEQF
TRBJ2-5,TRBV11-3,-,ASSLGDRGETQY
TRBJ1-2,TRBV12-5,-,ASGFSPLTYGYT
TRBJ2-7,TRBV10-3,-,AISEPTSAEPYEQY
TRBJ2-1,TRBV30,-,AWSHRGRAYNEQF
TRBJ2-7,TRBV6-1,-,ASSDILAASHEQY
TRBJ1-2,TRBV10-2,-,ASKGQGGNGYT
TRBJ2-1,TRBV10-3,once,AISRLAETYNEQF
TRBJ1-5,TRBV19,-,ASSIPGVESNQPQH
TRBJ2-7,TRBV10-1,-,ASTSWARGSYEQY
TRBJ1-1,TRBV10-3,once,AISGGGTEAF
TRBJ2-1,TRBV1,-,TSSRTSGRGGLYNEQF
TRBJ2-3,TRBV2,-,ASSERWASGSKDTQY
TRBJ1-5,TRBV28,-,ASSLSGRGQRQPQH
TRBJ2-3,TRBV30,few,AWSRLRRGTDTQY
TRBJ2-1,TRBV9,-,ASSVGLPLAGRTYNEQF
TRBJ1-3,TRBV10-3,-,AISPPTGGYGNTIY
TRBJ2-7,TRBV28,-,ASSPINRSHEQY
TRBJ2-7,TRBV2,-,ASNGGPSGSYEQY
TRBJ2-7,TRBV27,-,ASSFASSWADEQY
TRBJ1-2,TRBV4-2,-,ASSQDRSSGGMDYGYT
TRBJ2-3,TRBV7-3,-,ASSLLEAGGGTDTQY
TRBJ2-6,TRBV28,-,ASSLDTSGANVLT
TRBJ2-6,TRBV19,-,ASSASNGGYSGANVLT
TRBJ2-3,TRBV6-4,-,ASSARGASGTDTQY
TRBJ1-5,TRBV19,-,ASQRTAHNQPQH
TRBJ2-3,TRBV19,few,ASSSGTGGTDTQY
TRBJ2-7,TRBV6-6,-,ASSYLPGLAGSEQY